This T cell receptor (beta chain) was retrieved from a study of neoadjuvant nivolumab and ipilimumab in lung cancer. J gave up 6 bases and V 4 bases, and 10 bases lay outside the gene matches. Germline lookup yields CDR1 SGHRS and CDR2 YFSETQ. The CDR3 length is 16 residues. Assay: immunoSEQ multiplex PCR; the TCRdb copy retains only in-frame clones and omits some. The data contain over 45,000 clones, 75% to 90% of them singletons. The chain combines TRBV5-1 with TRBJ2-1; TRBD2 matches at 10 bases. This clonotype was obtained from an adult with non-small cell lung cancer. Some clones in this sample may be carry-over from other donors' samples. The source was blood, collected before neoadjuvant nivolumab, alone or with ipilimumab. This CDR3 reads CASSGPAGGKINEQFF. CDR3 bases: TGCGCCAGCAGCGGCCCAGCGGGAGGGAAAATCAATGAGCAGTTCTTC.